What follows are 20 T cell receptor beta chains derived from one specimen sequenced in a study of long-term antiretroviral therapy in people with HIV. immunoSEQ v3.0 was run at survey level. Sequencing was performed with immunoSEQ multiplex PCR; in TCRdb, only in-frame clones are kept and a portion is missing. The top ten hold 12% of the sample, which has tens of thousands of clones, roughly 79% seen once. The sample in question was unsorted PBMCs, obtained 0.1 years before starting antiretroviral therapy. The receptors come from a man aged 40-49 years with HIV.

This clone came up once. This sequence joins TRBV28 and TRBJ2-4, with 10 bases identical to TRBD2. Trimming cost V 7 bases and J 3 bases; bases outside gene matches: 12. This CDR3 region has 17 residues. CDR1 is MDHEN and CDR2 is SYDVKM in the germline V gene. The CDR3: CASNPSGSLLLKNIQYF. The CDR3 nucleotides read TGTGCCAGCAACCCTAGCGGGAGTTTATTACTCAAAAACATTCAGTACTTC.

This rearrangement joins TRBV5-5 to TRBJ2-7; 9 bases are a match to TRBD1. The CDR3 sequence is 15 residues long. Germline lookup yields CDR1 SGHKS and CDR2 YYEKEE (reference sequence). Germline trimming cut 3 bases from V and 4 bases from J; bases unmatched to any gene: 8. CDR3 nucleotides: TGTGCCAGCAGCTGGCAGGACAGGGGAGTGTACGAGCAGTACTTC. This encodes CASSWQDRGVYEQYF.

This clone appeared once. The gene calls are TRBV7-2 and TRBJ2-7; no reliable D call. The CDR3 contains 15 residues. CDR1 is SGHTA and CDR2 is FQGNSA in the germline V gene. V was trimmed by 5 bases and J by 3 bases, leaving 17 bases between them. CDR3 nucleotide sequence: TGTGCCAGCAGCCCCCAGATGGGAAGAGACTACGAGCAGTACTTC. This encodes CASSPQMGRDYEQYF.

The chain recombines TRBV7-6 with TRBJ1-5; possible D gene TRBD1, 5 bases. Trimming removed 5 bases from V and 5 bases from J, with 13 bases in between. Germline V gene data show CDR1 as SGHVS and CDR2 as FNYEAQ. The CDR3 runs 14 residues. The DNA for the CDR3 is TGTGCCAGCAGCCGAGATGGGGGGGATCAGCCCCAGCATTTT. This translates into CASSRDGGDQPQHF.

V gene TRBV2 combines with J gene TRBJ2-2, with 8 bases that match TRBD1. Germline CDR1 reads SNHLY; CDR2 reads FYNNEI. With 7 bases clipped from V and 1 base from J, the junction kept 2 bases outside the gene matches. The CDR3 has 14 amino acids. CDR3 in amino acids: CASNRGRNTGELFF. CDR3 bases: TGTGCCAGCAACAGGGGGAGGAACACCGGGGAGCTGTTTTTT.

V usage is TRBV6-1 and J usage is TRBJ2-3; TRBD2 agrees at 7 bases. The germline CDR1 and CDR2 sequences are MNHNS and SASEGT. V lost 8 bases, J lost 7 bases, and 3 bases stayed unmatched. This CDR3 has 11 amino acids. The CDR3 bases are TGTGCCAGCGGGGAGGGGAATACGCAGTATTTT. Protein: CASGEGNTQYF.

The rearrangement uses TRBV7-9 and TRBJ1-4, with 12 bases fitting TRBD1. Per germline, CDR1 SEHNR and CDR2 FQNEAQ (reference sequence). The CDR3 spans 17 residues. The V segment lost 2 bases and the J segment 5 bases; nucleotides outside the gene matches: 6. The CDR3 loop is CASSLRGQGARNEKLFF. CDR3 DNA sequence: TGTGCCAGCAGCTTAAGGGGACAGGGGGCGCGGAATGAAAAACTGTTTTTT. The whole variable domain, remainder taken from reference TRBV7-9 and TRBJ1-4, is DTGVSQNPRHKITKRGQNVTFRCDPISEHNRLYWYRQTLGQGPEFLTYFQNEAQLEKSRLLSDRFSAERPKGSFSTLEIQRTEQGDSAMYLCASSLRGQGARNEKLFFGSGTQLSVL.

This clone has just one count. The chain joins TRBV12-5 to TRBJ2-5; no reliable D call. The CDR3 spans 13 residues. Germline V gene sequence: CDR1 LGHNT, CDR2 FRNRAP. Trimming left V 8 bases short and J 4 bases short, with 14 bases between. The CDR3 loop reads CASTDSNRETQYF. CDR3 coding DNA: TGTGCTAGTACCGACTCGAACCGAGAGACCCAGTACTTC. Looking up the rest from reference TRBV12-5 and TRBJ2-5 gives the full variable domain: DARVTQTPRHKVTEMGQEVTMRCQPILGHNTVFWYRQTMMQGLELLAYFRNRAPLDDSGMPKDRFSAEMPDATLATLKIQPSEPRDSAVYFCASTDSNRETQYFGPGTRLLVL.

The gene calls are TRBV5-4 and TRBJ2-3; D unresolved. The CDR3 runs 15 residues. V lost 4 bases and J 0 bases, leaving 12 bases between the germline ends. Germline-derived CDR1 and CDR2 are SGHNT and YYREEE (reference sequence). CDR3 in DNA: TGTGCCAGCAGCCCCGGCGGAGTGAGCACAGATACGCAGTATTTT. Protein sequence: CASSPGGVSTDTQYF.

This clone was observed once. The V and J genes are TRBV28 and TRBJ1-5; D remains unclear. The CDR3 sequence is 14 residues long. From germline, CDR1 is MDHEN and CDR2 SYDVKM. Trimming cost V 2 bases and J 0 bases, with 5 bases left between them. The CDR3 DNA reads as TGTGCCAGCAGTTTAACGTATAGCAATCAGCCCCAGCATTTT. Encoded protein: CASSLTYSNQPQHF.

The chain uses TRBV9 and TRBJ2-1; D is unclear. Per the germline V gene, CDR1 is SGDLS and CDR2 is YYNGEE. The CDR3 runs to 12 residues. V shed 1 base and J shed 9 bases, with 8 bases lying between them. The CDR3 loop reads CASSVMGSEQFF. In DNA form, the CDR3 reads TGTGCCAGCAGCGTAATGGGTTCTGAGCAGTTCTTC.

This rearrangement joins TRBV14 to TRBJ2-3, with D unresolved. This CDR3 region has 12 residues. Germline V CDR1 and CDR2: SGHDN, FVKESK. With 1 base removed from V and 5 bases from J, the gap between germline ends came to 4 bases. CDR3 nucleotides: TGTGCCAGCAGCCAAGTCAGAGATACGCAGTATTTT. Translation: CASSQVRDTQYF.

The chain employs TRBV5-6 and TRBJ1-2; D ambiguous. Trimming took off 0 bases at V and 8 bases at J, with 14 bases between the two ends. Germline V gene lookup returns CDR1 SGHDT and CDR2 YYEEEE. The CDR3 has 14 residues. Here the CDR3 reads CASSLDPGTYGYTF. In DNA form, the CDR3 reads TGTGCCAGCAGCTTGGACCCAGGCACATACGGCTACACCTTC.

The chain is built from TRBV5-1 and TRBJ2-6; no definite D call. The CDR3 contains 15 residues. Germline V gene sequence: CDR1 SGHRS, CDR2 YFSETQ. Trimming removed 4 bases at V and 0 bases at J, with 8 bases between. The CDR3 spells CASSPTDSGANVLTF. CDR3 nucleotide sequence: TGCGCCAGCAGCCCCACGGACTCTGGGGCCAACGTCCTGACTTTC.

This chain links TRBV18 with TRBJ1-1; 9 bases are shared with TRBD1. Germline V gene data show CDR1 as KGHSH and CDR2 as LQKENI. Trimming removed 5 bases from V and 5 bases from J; junction bases left unmatched: 6. CDR3 length equals 14 residues. Here the CDR3 DNA reads TGTGCCAGCTCATCTACAGGGGGCCTGACTGAAGCTTTCTTT. Translating gives CASSSTGGLTEAFF. Full variable domain (missing parts from reference TRBV18 and TRBJ1-1): NAGVMQNPRHLVRRRGQEARLRCSPMKGHSHVYWYRQLPEEGLKFMVYLQKENIIDESGMPKERFSAEFPKEGPSILRIQQVVRGDSAAYFCASSSTGGLTEAFFGQGTRLTVV.

In the case of this clone: Compared with germline, one end of the junction differs, possibly owing to a read error. V is TRBV6-5 and J is TRBJ2-5; weak D call: TRBD2 (7 bases). The CDR3 length is 12 residues. Germline V CDR1 and CDR2: MNHEY, SVGAGI. The CDR3 sequence: CASRRGQEAQYF. The DNA for the CDR3 is TGTGCCAGCCGGCGGGGGCAAGAGGCCCAGTACTTC.

The chain is built from TRBV6-6 and TRBJ2-1; D unclear. The CDR3 is 14 amino acids. Per germline, CDR1 MNHNY and CDR2 SVGAGI (reference sequence). V dropped 3 bases and J dropped 4 bases, with 10 bases sitting between them. CDR3 DNA: TGTGCCAGCAGTTATTCCCGGGTTTACAATGAGCAGTTCTTC. It specifies CASSYSRVYNEQFF.

This clone was counted only a few times. V is TRBV7-9 and J is TRBJ2-6, with D unresolved. Germline loops: CDR1 SEHNR, CDR2 FQNEAQ (reference sequence). The CDR3 runs 15 residues. Trimming left V 5 bases short and J 1 base short, with 9 bases between. CDR3 nucleotides: TGTGCCAGCAGCCTTAGGAAGTCTGGGGCCAACGTCCTGACTTTC. It specifies CASSLRKSGANVLTF.

This chain uses TRBV11-2 with TRBJ1-1; D not resolved. This CDR3 has 14 amino acids. V lost 5 bases and J lost 1, with 11 bases in between. Germline CDR1 is SGHAT and CDR2 is FQNNGV. The CDR3 is CASSPQVPNTEAFF. The CDR3 nucleotides are TGTGCCAGCAGCCCTCAGGTCCCGAACACTGAAGCTTTCTTT.

V is TRBV28 and J is TRBJ1-2; D unclear. In germline, CDR1 is MDHEN, CDR2 SYDVKM. The CDR3 contains 14 residues. Trimming cost V 1 base and J 0 bases, with 6 bases left between them. CDR3: CASSLLGTNYGYTF. The CDR3 bases are TGTGCCAGCAGTTTATTAGGGACTAACTATGGCTACACCTTC.